This T cell receptor (beta chain) was sequenced in a study of T cell clones after liver transplantation. On the study more broadly: A pre-transplant mixed lymphocyte reaction with TCRbeta sequencing defined graft-donor-reactive clones followed in post-transplant blood.

Generated by immunoSEQ multiplex PCR, the TCRdb table keeps only in-frame clones and is missing some. The sample yields about 120,000 clones, about nine tenths seen once. General study results and limits: A significant post-transplant drop in circulating graft-donor-reactive CD4 TCRbeta sequences occurred in most of the 8 subjects. Low donor cell numbers restricted donor-reactive repertoire measurement in a couple of subjects.

With regard to this clone: As yet, its antigen is unknown.

This sequence originates from a human patient who received a liver transplant. Part of the T cells may come from the graft donor. The sample was CD4+ T cells from blood, taken 12 months after liver transplant.

CDR3 loop: CSVHLLQQGAYNEQFF. In DNA form, the CDR3 reads TGCAGCGTCCATTTACTTCAACAGGGGGCCTACAATGAGCAGTTCTTC. The chain uses TRBV29-1 and TRBJ2-1; 8 bases are a match to TRBD1. There are 16 residues in the CDR3. CDR1 and CDR2 (germline): SQVTM, ANQGSEA. Trimming cost V 6 bases and J 2 bases; bases outside gene matches: 12.